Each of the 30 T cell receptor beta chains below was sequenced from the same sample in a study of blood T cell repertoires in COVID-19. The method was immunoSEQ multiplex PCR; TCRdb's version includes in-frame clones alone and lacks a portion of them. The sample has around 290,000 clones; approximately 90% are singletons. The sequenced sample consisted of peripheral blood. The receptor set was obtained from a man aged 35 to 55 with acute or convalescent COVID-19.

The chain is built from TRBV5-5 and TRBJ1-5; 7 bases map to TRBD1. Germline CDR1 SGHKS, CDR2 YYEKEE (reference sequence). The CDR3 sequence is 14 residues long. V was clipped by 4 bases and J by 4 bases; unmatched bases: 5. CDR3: CASSGDSGNQPQHF. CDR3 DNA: TGTGCCAGCAGCGGGGACAGCGGAAATCAGCCCCAGCATTTT.

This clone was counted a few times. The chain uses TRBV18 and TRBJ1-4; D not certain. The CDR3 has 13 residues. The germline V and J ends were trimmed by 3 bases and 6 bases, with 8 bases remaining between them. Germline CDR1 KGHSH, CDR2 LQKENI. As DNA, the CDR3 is TGTGCCAGCTCACCGGACTTCTATGAAAAACTGTTTTTT. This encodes CASSPDFYEKLFF.

The CDR3 region has the DNA TGTGCCTGGAACCTAGAGCGGATAACTGAAGCTTTCTTT. Amino acid sequence: CAWNLERITEAFF. The chain uses TRBV30 and TRBJ1-1; the D is unclear. CDR1 GTSNPN and CDR2 SVGIG come from the germline V gene (reference sequence). The CDR3 has 13 residues. V was pared by 4 bases and J by 5 bases, with 14 bases between.

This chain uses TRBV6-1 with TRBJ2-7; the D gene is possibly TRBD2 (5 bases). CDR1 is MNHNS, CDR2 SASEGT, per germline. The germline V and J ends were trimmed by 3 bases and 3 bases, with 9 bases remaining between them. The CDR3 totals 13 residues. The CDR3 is CASSEGAFYEQYF. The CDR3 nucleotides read TGTGCCAGCAGTGAGGGAGCCTTCTACGAGCAGTACTTC.

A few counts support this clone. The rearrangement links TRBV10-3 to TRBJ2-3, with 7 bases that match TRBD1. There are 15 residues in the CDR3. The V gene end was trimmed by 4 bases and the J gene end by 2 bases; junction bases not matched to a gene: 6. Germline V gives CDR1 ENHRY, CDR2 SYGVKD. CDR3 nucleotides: TGTGCCATCAGTGTGGGGGACAGACCCACAGATACGCAGTATTTT. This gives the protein CAISVGDRPTDTQYF.

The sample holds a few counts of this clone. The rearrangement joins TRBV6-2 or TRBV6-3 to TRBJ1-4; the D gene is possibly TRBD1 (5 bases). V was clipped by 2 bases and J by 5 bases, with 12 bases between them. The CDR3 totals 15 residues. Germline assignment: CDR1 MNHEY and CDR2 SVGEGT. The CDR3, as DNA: TGTGCCAGCAGTTACGTCGGGCAGGGAAATGAAAAACTGTTTTTT. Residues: CASSYVGQGNEKLFF.

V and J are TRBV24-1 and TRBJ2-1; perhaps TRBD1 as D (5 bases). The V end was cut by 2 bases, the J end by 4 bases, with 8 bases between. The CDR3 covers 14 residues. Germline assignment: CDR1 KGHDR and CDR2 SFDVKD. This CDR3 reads CATSDSNRYNEQFF. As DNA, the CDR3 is TGTGCCACCAGTGATTCAAACAGGTACAATGAGCAGTTCTTC.

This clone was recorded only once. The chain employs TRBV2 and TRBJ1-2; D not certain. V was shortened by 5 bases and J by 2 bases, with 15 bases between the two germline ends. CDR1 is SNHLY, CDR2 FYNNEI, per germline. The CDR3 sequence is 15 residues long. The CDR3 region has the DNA TGTGCCAGCAGTTGGTCGGGGAGTACGAACTATGGCTACACCTTC. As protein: CASSWSGSTNYGYTF.

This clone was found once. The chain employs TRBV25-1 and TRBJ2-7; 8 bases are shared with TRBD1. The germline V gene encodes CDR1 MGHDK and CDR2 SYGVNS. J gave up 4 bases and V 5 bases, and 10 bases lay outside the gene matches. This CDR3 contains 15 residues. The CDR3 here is CASSNPGTGKYEQYF. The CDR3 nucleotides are TGTGCCAGCAGTAATCCCGGGACAGGAAAGTACGAGCAGTACTTC.

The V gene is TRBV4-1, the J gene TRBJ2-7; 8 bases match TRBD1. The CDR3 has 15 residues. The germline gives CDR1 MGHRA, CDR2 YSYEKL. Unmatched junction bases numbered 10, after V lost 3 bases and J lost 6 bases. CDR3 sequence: CASSHQDRGPVEQYF. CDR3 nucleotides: TGCGCCAGCAGCCATCAAGACAGGGGACCGGTCGAGCAGTACTTC.

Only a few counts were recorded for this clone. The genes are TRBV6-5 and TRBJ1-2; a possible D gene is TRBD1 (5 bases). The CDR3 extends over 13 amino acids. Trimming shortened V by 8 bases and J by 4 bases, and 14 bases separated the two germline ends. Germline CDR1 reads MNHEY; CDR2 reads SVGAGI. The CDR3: CASGQSGGYGYTF. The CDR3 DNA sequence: TGTGCCAGCGGCCAATCGGGGGGCTATGGCTACACCTTC.

CDR3 DNA sequence: TGTGCCCGAAGACGGACAGACTACGAGCAGTACTTC. Translated: CARRRTDYEQYF. The chain carries TRBV27 and TRBJ2-7, with D possibly TRBD1 on 6 matching bases. This CDR3 region has 12 residues. Germline V gene sequence: CDR1 MNHEY, CDR2 SMNVEV (reference sequence). The V end was cut by 11 bases, the J end by 3 bases, with 14 bases between.

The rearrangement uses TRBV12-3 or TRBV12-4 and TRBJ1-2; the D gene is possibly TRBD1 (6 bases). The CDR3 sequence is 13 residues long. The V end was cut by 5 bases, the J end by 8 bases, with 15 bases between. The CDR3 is CASSPIWGHGYTF. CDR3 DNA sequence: TGTGCCAGCAGTCCAATATGGGGGCACGGCTACACCTTC.

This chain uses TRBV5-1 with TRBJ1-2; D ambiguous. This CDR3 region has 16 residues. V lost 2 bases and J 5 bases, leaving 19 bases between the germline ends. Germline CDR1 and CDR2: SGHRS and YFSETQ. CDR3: CASSFLAGTNLYGYTF. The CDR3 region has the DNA TGCGCCAGCAGCTTTTTAGCCGGAACCAACCTGTATGGCTACACCTTC.

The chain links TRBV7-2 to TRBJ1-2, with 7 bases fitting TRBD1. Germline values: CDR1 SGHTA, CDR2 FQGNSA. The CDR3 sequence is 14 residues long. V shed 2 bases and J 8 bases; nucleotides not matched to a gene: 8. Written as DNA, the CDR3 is TGTGCCAGCAGCTTAATGAAGGGGGCGGAGGGCTACACCTTC. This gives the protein CASSLMKGAEGYTF.

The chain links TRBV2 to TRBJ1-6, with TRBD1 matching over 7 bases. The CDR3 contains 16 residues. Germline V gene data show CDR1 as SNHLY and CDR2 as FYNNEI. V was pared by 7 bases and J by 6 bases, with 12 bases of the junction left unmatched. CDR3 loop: CASTLRATGRNSPLHF. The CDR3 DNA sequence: TGTGCCAGCACCCTACGCGCGACAGGGCGTAATTCACCCCTCCACTTT.

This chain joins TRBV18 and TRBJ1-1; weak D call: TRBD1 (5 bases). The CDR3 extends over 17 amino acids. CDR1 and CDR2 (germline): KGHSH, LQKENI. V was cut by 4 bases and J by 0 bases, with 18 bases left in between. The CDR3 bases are TGTGCCAGCTCACTTCTCCTGACAGCCGCCATGAACACTGAAGCTTTCTTT. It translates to CASSLLLTAAMNTEAFF.

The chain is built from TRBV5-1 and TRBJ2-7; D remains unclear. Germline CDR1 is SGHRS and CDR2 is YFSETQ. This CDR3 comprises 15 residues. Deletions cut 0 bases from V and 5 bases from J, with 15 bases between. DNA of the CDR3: TGCGCCAGCAGCTTGGCCCTCGCGCCCACGGACGAGCAGTACTTC. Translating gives CASSLALAPTDEQYF.

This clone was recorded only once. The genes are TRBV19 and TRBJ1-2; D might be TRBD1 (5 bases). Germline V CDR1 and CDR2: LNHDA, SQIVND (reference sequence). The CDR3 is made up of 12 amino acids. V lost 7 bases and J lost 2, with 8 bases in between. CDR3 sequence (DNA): TGTGCCAGTATGAGACAGAACTATGGCTACACCTTC. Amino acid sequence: CASMRQNYGYTF.

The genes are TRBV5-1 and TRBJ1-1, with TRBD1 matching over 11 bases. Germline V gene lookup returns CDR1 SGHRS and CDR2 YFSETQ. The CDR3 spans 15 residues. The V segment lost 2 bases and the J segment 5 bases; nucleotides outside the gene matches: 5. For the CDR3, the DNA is TGCGCCAGCAGCTTTACCGGACAGGGGGCGACTGAAGCTTTCTTT. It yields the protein CASSFTGQGATEAFF.

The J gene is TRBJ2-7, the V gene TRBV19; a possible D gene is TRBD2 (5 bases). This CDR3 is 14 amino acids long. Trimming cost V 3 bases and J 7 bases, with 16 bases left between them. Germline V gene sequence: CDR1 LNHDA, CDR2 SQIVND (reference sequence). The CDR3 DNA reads TGTGCCAGTAGTATCGTAGCGAGGTCAGATGAGCAGTACTTC. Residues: CASSIVARSDEQYF.

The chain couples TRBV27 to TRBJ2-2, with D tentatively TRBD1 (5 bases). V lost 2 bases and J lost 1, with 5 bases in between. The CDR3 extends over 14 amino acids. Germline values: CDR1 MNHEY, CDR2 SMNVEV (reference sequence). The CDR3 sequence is CASSLGQNTGELFF. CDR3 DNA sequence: TGTGCCAGCAGTTTAGGACAGAACACCGGGGAGCTGTTTTTT.

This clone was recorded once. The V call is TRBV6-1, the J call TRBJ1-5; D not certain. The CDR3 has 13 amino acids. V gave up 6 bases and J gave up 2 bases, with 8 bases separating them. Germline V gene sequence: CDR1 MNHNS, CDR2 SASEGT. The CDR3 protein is CASRNTRNQPQHF. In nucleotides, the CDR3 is TGTGCCAGCAGAAACACACGCAATCAGCCCCAGCATTTT.

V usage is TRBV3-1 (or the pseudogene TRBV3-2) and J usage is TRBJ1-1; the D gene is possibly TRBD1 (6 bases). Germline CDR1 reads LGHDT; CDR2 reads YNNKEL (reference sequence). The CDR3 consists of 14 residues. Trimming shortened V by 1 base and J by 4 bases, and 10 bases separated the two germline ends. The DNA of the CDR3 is TGTGCCAGCAGCCAAGGGGGGGGCCTCACTGAAGCTTTCTTT. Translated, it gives CASSQGGGLTEAFF.

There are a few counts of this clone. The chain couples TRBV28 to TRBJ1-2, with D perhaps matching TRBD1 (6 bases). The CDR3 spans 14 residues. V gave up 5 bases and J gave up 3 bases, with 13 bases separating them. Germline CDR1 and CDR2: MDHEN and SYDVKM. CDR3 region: CASSDLQGYYGYTF. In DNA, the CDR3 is TGTGCCAGCAGTGATCTACAGGGCTACTATGGCTACACCTTC.

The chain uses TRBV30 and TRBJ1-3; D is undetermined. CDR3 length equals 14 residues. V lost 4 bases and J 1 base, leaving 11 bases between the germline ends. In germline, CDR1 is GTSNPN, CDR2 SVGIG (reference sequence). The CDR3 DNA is TGTGCCTGGAATACTTTCACGTCTGGAAACACCATATATTTT. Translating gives CAWNTFTSGNTIYF.

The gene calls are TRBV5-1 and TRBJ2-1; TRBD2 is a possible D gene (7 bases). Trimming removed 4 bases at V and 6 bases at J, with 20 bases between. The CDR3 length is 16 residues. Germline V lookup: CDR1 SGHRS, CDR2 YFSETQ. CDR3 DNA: TGCGCCAGCAGCCCACTCGGTGGGGGGGCGCCCAATGAGCAGTTCTTC. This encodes CASSPLGGGAPNEQFF.

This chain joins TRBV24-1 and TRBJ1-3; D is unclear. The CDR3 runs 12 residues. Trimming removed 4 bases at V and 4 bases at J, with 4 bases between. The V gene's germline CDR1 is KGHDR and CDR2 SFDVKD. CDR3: CATSDQGNTIYF. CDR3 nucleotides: TGTGCCACCAGTGACCAGGGAAACACCATATATTTT.

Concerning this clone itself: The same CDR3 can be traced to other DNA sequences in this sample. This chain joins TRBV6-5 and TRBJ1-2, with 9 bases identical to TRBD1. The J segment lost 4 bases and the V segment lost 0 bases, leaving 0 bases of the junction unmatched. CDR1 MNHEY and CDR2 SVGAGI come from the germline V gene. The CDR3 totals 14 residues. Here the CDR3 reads CASSYSTGGYGYTF. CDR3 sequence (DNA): TGTGCCAGCAGTTACTCGACAGGGGGCTATGGCTACACCTTC.

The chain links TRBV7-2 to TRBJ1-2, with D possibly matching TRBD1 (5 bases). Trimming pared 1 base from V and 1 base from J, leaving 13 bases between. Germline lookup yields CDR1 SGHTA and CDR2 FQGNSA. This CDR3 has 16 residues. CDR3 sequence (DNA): TGTGCCAGCAGCTTAGGCCCCTGGACATTTAACTATGGCTACACCTTC. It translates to CASSLGPWTFNYGYTF.